This TCR beta chain emerged from a study of T cells in Graves' hyperthyroidism and ophthalmopathy. In the study overall: The authors collected peripheral blood at initial diagnosis, before any treatment. General observations from the study: Progression to ophthalmopathy was predicted a median of about 6.6 months early. Researchers found most expanded thyroid clonotypes above 0.001 in blood as well.

Researchers took RNA transcripts and amplified the TCR beta CDR3 regions from them. A first-round RT-PCR of the TCR CDR3 used the HTBI primer set. TCRdb redid the calling of the multiplex PCR reads with MiXCR, one entry per CDR3 protein. The sample yields 140,000 or so distinct CDR3 sequences, roughly a fifth seen once. The study based diagnoses on clinical symptoms, serum thyroxine and TRAb, thyroid ultrasound and orbital computed tomography. The germline V gene encodes CDR1 KGHDR and CDR2 SFDVKD. Unmatched junction bases numbered 11, after V lost 12 bases and J lost 2 bases. This CDR3 has 15 amino acids. Concerning this clonotype itself: Its antigen is currently unknown.

Sequenced input: blood. This chain joins TRBV24-1 and TRBJ2-3; TRBD2 matches at 9 bases. This TCR was sampled from a woman aged 45-59 years with Graves' hyperthyroidism that later progressed to Graves' ophthalmopathy. The CDR3 loop reads CAAGASGTLTDTQYF. The CDR3 nucleotides read TGTGCCGCCGGTGCTAGCGGGACGCTCACAGATACGCAGTATTTT.